A single sample is the source of the 5 T cell receptor beta chains below, sequenced in a study of cytomegalovirus exposure and HLA in healthy donors. The PCR made use of 60 Vbeta and 13 Jbeta primers. Clones were read by immunoSEQ multiplex PCR, and TCRdb kept only the in-frame ones, dropping some. Here the sample spans more than 95,000 clones, 69% being singletons. Sequencing input: PBMCs. Receptors originate from a man aged 25 to 40 in good health and CMV-seronegative.

CDR3: CASSQRGRKMNEQFF. The CDR3 DNA reads TGTGCCAGCAGCCAGCGGGGACGGAAAATGAATGAGCAGTTCTTC. V is TRBV14 and J is TRBJ2-1, with D perhaps TRBD2 (6 bases). Trimming took off 3 bases at V and 7 bases at J, with 16 bases between the two ends. The germline CDR1 and CDR2 sequences are SGHDN and FVKESK. CDR3 length: 15 residues. Filled out from reference TRBV14 and TRBJ2-1, the complete variable domain reads EAGVTQFPSHSVIEKGQTVTLRCDPISGHDNLYWYRRVMGKEIKFLLHFVKESKQDESGMPNNRFLAERTGGTYSTLKVQPAELEDSGVYFCASSQRGRKMNEQFFGPGTRLTVL.

V gene TRBV27 combines with J gene TRBJ1-1; TRBD1 is a possible D gene (6 bases). CDR3 length equals 15 residues. V was shortened by 5 bases and J by 6 bases, with 19 bases between the two germline ends. Germline CDR1 MNHEY, CDR2 SMNVEV (reference sequence). The CDR3 region is CASSPRGRGGAEAFF. CDR3 DNA sequence: TGTGCCAGCAGTCCCCGGGGTAGAGGGGGGGCTGAAGCTTTCTTT.

V usage is TRBV7-2 and J usage is TRBJ2-7; 11 positions agree with TRBD2. J lost 5 bases, V lost 3 bases, and 0 bases had no gene match. The CDR3 runs 13 residues. CDR1 is SGHTA, CDR2 FQGNSA, per germline. CDR3 DNA: TGTGCCAGCAGCTTGACTAGCGGGAACGAGCAGTACTTC. Translated: CASSLTSGNEQYF. Together with reference TRBV7-2 and TRBJ2-7, the CDR3 gives the full variable domain: GAGVSQSPSNKVTEKGKDVELRCDPISGHTALYWYRQSLGQGLEFLIYFQGNSAPDKSGLPSDRFSAERTGGSVSTLTIQRTQQEDSAVYLCASSLTSGNEQYFGPGTRLTVT.

This clone was seen just once. V gene TRBV9 combines with J gene TRBJ2-2; maybe TRBD1 (5 bases). Germline CDR1 SGDLS, CDR2 YYNGEE. The CDR3 is 16 residues long. Trimming removed 3 bases at V and 0 bases at J, with 12 bases between. The CDR3 sequence is CASSARGAANTGELFF. The CDR3 nucleotides read TGTGCCAGCAGCGCCCGTGGGGCCGCGAACACCGGGGAGCTGTTTTTT.

V and J are TRBV9 and TRBJ2-1; 8 nucleotides agree with TRBD1. After removal of 0 bases from V and 7 bases from J, the junction contained 9 bases not matched to a gene. Germline CDR1 and CDR2: SGDLS and YYNGEE. CDR3 length: 16 residues. CDR3: CASSVGVRQGSNEQFF. CDR3 nucleotide sequence: TGTGCCAGCAGCGTAGGGGTGAGACAGGGGTCTAATGAGCAGTTCTTC.